Below, 15 T cell receptor beta chains from the same sample are listed, as sequenced in a study of T-cell memory formation after mild COVID-19. TCRdb processed the 5' RACE reads anew with MiXCR; each CDR3 protein has one entry. This sample has 450,000 to 700,000 distinct CDR3 sequences, with approximately 19% found just once. Source material: PBMCs or a T cell subset sorted from them (not recorded which). The receptors originated from an adult woman who had mild COVID-19 (a few samples of this study predate the infection). Cell type and time point are not known.

This chain joins TRBV29-1 and TRBJ1-2; D may be TRBD1 (6 bases). The germline CDR1 and CDR2 sequences are SQVTM and ANQGSEA. The CDR3 spans 13 residues. V lost 4 bases and J 1 base, leaving 10 bases between the germline ends. In nucleotides, the CDR3 is TGCAGCGTTGCCACGGACAGTAACTATGGCTACACCTTC. Translation: CSVATDSNYGYTF. The whole variable domain, remainder taken from reference TRBV29-1 and TRBJ1-2, is SAVISQKPSRDICQRGTSLTIQCQVDSQVTMMFWYRQQPGQSLTLIATANQGSEATYESGFVIDKFPISRPNLTFSTLTVSNMSPEDSSIYLCSVATDSNYGYTFGSGTRLTVV.

This clonotype was seen only a few times. The V call is TRBV30, the J call TRBJ2-5; TRBD2 might be the D (6 bases). Trimming pared 1 base from V and 1 base from J, leaving 16 bases between. CDR1 is GTSNPN, CDR2 SVGIG, per germline (reference sequence). The CDR3 contains 16 residues. In nucleotides, the CDR3 is TGTGCCTGGAGTGGGAGGGGACGGGGAGTCCAAGAGACCCAGTACTTC. It specifies CAWSGRGRGVQETQYF.

This clonotype was observed a handful of times. The V call is TRBV7-7, the J call TRBJ2-7; D might be TRBD1 or TRBD2, each matching 6 bases. V shed 0 bases and J shed 6 bases, with 9 bases lying between them. Per the germline V gene, CDR1 is SSHAT and CDR2 is FNYEAQ (reference sequence). This CDR3 has 13 residues. Here the CDR3 DNA reads TGTGCCAGCAGCTTAGCCAGGGGAGGCGAGCAGTACTTC. Its protein product is CASSLARGGEQYF. The full variable domain, rest sourced from reference TRBV7-7 and TRBJ2-7, is GAGVSQSPRYKVTKRGQDVTLRCDPISSHATLYWYQQALGQGPEFLTYFNYEAQPDKSGLPSDRFSAERPEGSISTLTIQRTEQRDSAMYRCASSLARGGEQYFGPGTRLTVT.

This sequence joins TRBV20-1 and TRBJ1-2; D ambiguous. Germline V gives CDR1 DFQATT, CDR2 SNEGSKA (reference sequence). The CDR3 consists of 13 residues. V lost 3 bases and J 3 bases, leaving 11 bases between the germline ends. CDR3 region: CSARMRPDYGYTF. Here the CDR3 DNA reads TGCAGTGCTAGGATGAGACCGGACTATGGCTACACCTTC.

This clonotype turned up a few times. The chain uses TRBV7-2 and TRBJ1-5; 9 bases fit TRBD1. V trimming: 0 bases; J trimming: 5 bases; junction bases outside the gene matches: 5. From germline, CDR1 is SGHTA and CDR2 FQGNSA. The CDR3 is 16 amino acids. CDR3 in DNA: TGTGCCAGCAGCTTAGCCTGGGACAGGGAGGATCAGCCCCAGCATTTT. Protein sequence: CASSLAWDREDQPQHF.

The CDR3 loop is CASSVNSGLPNEQFF. Written as DNA, the CDR3 is TGTGCCAGCAGCGTAAACAGCGGTCTGCCCAATGAGCAGTTCTTC. The J gene is TRBJ2-1, the V gene TRBV11-3, with a possible D match to TRBD2 (5 bases). The CDR3 covers 15 residues. V gave up 5 bases and J gave up 6 bases, with 17 bases separating them. Germline-derived CDR1 and CDR2 are SGHNT and YENEEA.

Written as DNA, the CDR3 is TGCAGTGCGGGAAGGGAGGGAGGGCCTAGGTTCTTC. It is translated as CSAGREGGPRFF. This chain joins TRBV20-1 and TRBJ2-1; TRBD2 agrees at 7 bases. With 6 bases clipped from V and 15 bases from J, the junction kept 14 bases outside the gene matches. CDR3 length equals 12 residues. Per germline, CDR1 DFQATT and CDR2 SNEGSKA (reference sequence).

This clonotype was seen only a few times. V is TRBV20-1 and J is TRBJ1-1, with TRBD1 identical over 8 bases. The ends lost 5 bases at V and 1 base at J; junction bases unmatched: 3. CDR3 length: 13 residues. Germline loops: CDR1 DFQATT, CDR2 SNEGSKA (reference sequence). CDR3 sequence: CSAPRGRNTEAFF. The CDR3, as DNA: TGCAGTGCTCCCAGGGGGCGGAACACTGAAGCTTTCTTT.

The gene calls are TRBV7-3 and TRBJ1-1, with a tentative D call TRBD1 (5 bases). The germline gives CDR1 SGHTA, CDR2 FQGTGA. The CDR3 length is 15 residues. With 1 base removed from V and 1 base from J, the gap between germline ends came to 10 bases. The CDR3 nucleotides are TGTGCCAGCAGCTTAAACGGAGACAGGAACACTGAAGCTTTCTTT. Encoded protein: CASSLNGDRNTEAFF. The whole variable domain, remainder taken from reference TRBV7-3 and TRBJ1-1, is GAGVSQTPSNKVTEKGKYVELRCDPISGHTALYWYRQSLGQGPEFLIYFQGTGAADDSGLPNDRFFAVRPEGSVSTLKIQRTERGDSAVYLCASSLNGDRNTEAFFGQGTRLTVV.

This clonotype was picked up a small number of times. This sequence joins TRBV15 and TRBJ2-5; 11 nucleotides agree with TRBD1. The CDR3 extends over 15 amino acids. Losses at the gene ends were 3 bases for V and 5 bases for J; bases not matched to a gene: 5. Looked up from germline, CDR1 is LNHNV and CDR2 is YYDKDF (reference sequence). The DNA of the CDR3 is TGTGCCACCAGCAGGGACAGGGGGCGCCGGGAGACCCAGTACTTC. Residues: CATSRDRGRRETQYF. Together with reference TRBV15 and TRBJ2-5, the CDR3 gives the full variable domain: DAMVIQNPRYQVTQFGKPVTLSCSQTLNHNVMYWYQQKSSQAPKLLFHYYDKDFNNEADTPDNFQSRRPNTSFCFLDIRSPGLGDTAMYLCATSRDRGRRETQYFGPGTRLLVL.

The table lists this clonotype with a few counts. This chain joins TRBV7-8 and TRBJ1-1; the D is unclear. The CDR3 totals 14 residues. V lost 2 bases and J 7 bases, leaving 14 bases between the germline ends. From germline, CDR1 is SGHVS and CDR2 FQNEAQ. CDR3 coding DNA: TGTGCCAGCAGCTTAAACTACGAGGGCCGTGAAGCTTTCTTT. Residues: CASSLNYEGREAFF.

This clonotype showed up just a few times. CDR3 loop: CSARDLREASGAQETQYF. The DNA of the CDR3 is TGCAGTGCTAGAGACCTCAGGGAGGCTAGCGGGGCCCAAGAGACCCAGTACTTC. The rearrangement uses TRBV20-1 and TRBJ2-5, with TRBD2 matching 9 bases. Germline V gene sequence: CDR1 DFQATT, CDR2 SNEGSKA (reference sequence). The CDR3 is 18 amino acids. Trimming removed 0 bases from V and 1 base from J; junction bases left unmatched: 12.

The chain is built from TRBV9 and TRBJ2-1, with D unresolved. Germline assignment: CDR1 SGDLS and CDR2 YYNGEE. This CDR3 is built from 14 residues. Trimming stripped 0 bases from V and 6 bases from J, with 10 bases between. This CDR3 is CASSVVSTGNEQFF. The CDR3 coding sequence is TGTGCCAGCAGCGTAGTCTCAACGGGCAATGAGCAGTTCTTC.

This clonotype was seen repeatedly, ten times or more. V is TRBV2 and J is TRBJ2-2; no clear D. The CDR3 consists of 14 residues. Germline V CDR1 and CDR2: SNHLY, FYNNEI. V dropped 4 bases and J dropped 1 base, with 7 bases sitting between them. In DNA form, the CDR3 reads TGTGCCAGCAGTGTGGGTGTGAACACCGGGGAGCTGTTTTTT. Translating it yields CASSVGVNTGELFF.

This clonotype appeared a few times. The CDR3 nucleotides are TGTGCCAGCAGTGGGTGGGATGCCGGGGGTGTCGACTATGGCTACACCTTC. It is translated as CASSGWDAGGVDYGYTF. The chain has TRBV12-3 or TRBV12-4 and TRBJ1-2, with a possible D match to TRBD1 (5 bases). The CDR3 runs 17 residues. V was pared by 5 bases and J by 3 bases, with 22 bases between.